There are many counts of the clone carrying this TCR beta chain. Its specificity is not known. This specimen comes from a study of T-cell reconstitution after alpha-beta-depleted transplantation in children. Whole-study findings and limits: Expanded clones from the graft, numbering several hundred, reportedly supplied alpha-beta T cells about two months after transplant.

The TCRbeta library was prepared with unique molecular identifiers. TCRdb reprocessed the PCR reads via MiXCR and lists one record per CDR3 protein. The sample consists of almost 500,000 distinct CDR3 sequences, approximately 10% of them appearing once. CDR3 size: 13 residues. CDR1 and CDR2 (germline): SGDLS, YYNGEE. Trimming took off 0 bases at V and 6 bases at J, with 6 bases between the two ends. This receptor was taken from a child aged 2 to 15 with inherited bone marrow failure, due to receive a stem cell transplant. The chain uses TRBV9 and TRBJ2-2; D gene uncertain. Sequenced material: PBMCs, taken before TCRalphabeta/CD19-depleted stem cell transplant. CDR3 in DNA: TGTGCCAGCAGCGTAGCGGTTCCCGGGGAGCTGTTTTTT. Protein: CASSVAVPGELFF.